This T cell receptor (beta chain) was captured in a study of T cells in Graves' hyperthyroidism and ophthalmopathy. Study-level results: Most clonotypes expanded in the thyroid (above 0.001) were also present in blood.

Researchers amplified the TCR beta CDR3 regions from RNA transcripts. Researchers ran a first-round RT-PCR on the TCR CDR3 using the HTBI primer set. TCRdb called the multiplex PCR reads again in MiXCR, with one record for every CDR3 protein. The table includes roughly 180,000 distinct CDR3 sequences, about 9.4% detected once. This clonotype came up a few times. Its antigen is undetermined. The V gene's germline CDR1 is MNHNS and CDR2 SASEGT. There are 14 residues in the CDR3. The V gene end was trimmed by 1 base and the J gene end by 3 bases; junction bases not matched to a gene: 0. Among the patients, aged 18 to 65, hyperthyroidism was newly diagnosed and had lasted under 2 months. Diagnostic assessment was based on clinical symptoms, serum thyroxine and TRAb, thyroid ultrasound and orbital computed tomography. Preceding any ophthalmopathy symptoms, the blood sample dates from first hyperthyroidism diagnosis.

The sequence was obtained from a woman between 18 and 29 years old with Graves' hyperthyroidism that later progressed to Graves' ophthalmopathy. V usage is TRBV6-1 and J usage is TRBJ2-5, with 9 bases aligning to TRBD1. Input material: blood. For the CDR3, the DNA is TGTGCCAGCAGTGAAGGGACAGGGGAAGAGACCCAGTACTTC. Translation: CASSEGTGEETQYF.